These 30 T cell receptor beta chains originate from one sample sequenced in a study of T cells in Graves' hyperthyroidism and ophthalmopathy. There were TCR beta CDR3 regions amplified from RNA transcripts. The HTBI primer set was used in a first-round RT-PCR of the TCR CDR3. TCRdb called the multiplex PCR reads again in MiXCR, with one record for every CDR3 protein. The table includes around 520,000 distinct CDR3 sequences, around 22% detected once. Sequencing was done on a sample of blood. The receptors shown here come from a woman in her 30s with Graves' ophthalmopathy.

This clonotype showed up just a few times. This chain joins TRBV19 and TRBJ2-5; 7 bases fit TRBD2. V shed 0 bases, J shed 5 bases, and the junction held 3 bases outside the gene matches. The CDR3 has 14 amino acids. CDR1 is LNHDA, CDR2 SQIVND, per germline (reference sequence). The CDR3 loop is CASSIDASGETQYF. The CDR3 region has the DNA TGTGCCAGTAGTATAGATGCTAGCGGTGAGACCCAGTACTTC.

V is TRBV7-2 and J is TRBJ1-1; D perhaps matches TRBD1 (6 bases). Trimming took off 6 bases at V and 3 bases at J, with 14 bases between the two ends. Germline V gene data show CDR1 as SGHTA and CDR2 as FQGNSA. CDR3 length: 14 residues. In nucleotides, the CDR3 is TGTGCCAGCAGGTTCAGGGGTCCGGACACTGAAGCTTTCTTT. Translating gives CASRFRGPDTEAFF. The full variable domain, its missing parts supplied by reference TRBV7-2 and TRBJ1-1, is GAGVSQSPSNKVTEKGKDVELRCDPISGHTALYWYRQSLGQGLEFLIYFQGNSAPDKSGLPSDRFSAERTGGSVSTLTIQRTQQEDSAVYLCASRFRGPDTEAFFGQGTRLTVV.

This clonotype has just a few counts. The chain employs TRBV27 and TRBJ1-1, with D tentatively TRBD1 (6 bases). Trimming removed 5 bases at V and 0 bases at J, with 10 bases between. The CDR3 has 14 residues. Germline V gene sequence: CDR1 MNHEY, CDR2 SMNVEV (reference sequence). The CDR3, as DNA: TGTGCCAGCAGTACAAGACAGGTGAACACTGAAGCTTTCTTT. Its translation: CASSTRQVNTEAFF.

The gene calls are TRBV7-9 and TRBJ1-2, with TRBD1 as a possible D gene (5 bases). The CDR3 totals 14 residues. In germline, CDR1 is SEHNR, CDR2 FQNEAQ (reference sequence). V lost 1 base, J lost 8 bases, and 14 bases lay in between. The CDR3 loop is CASSLVGQHQGYTF. In DNA, the CDR3 is TGTGCCAGCAGCTTAGTAGGACAACATCAAGGCTACACCTTC.

The table lists this clonotype with many counts. The chain couples TRBV11-2 to TRBJ1-1; 7 bases align to TRBD1. The CDR3 contains 13 residues. Germline V CDR1 and CDR2: SGHAT, FQNNGV. V was pared by 0 bases and J by 8 bases, with 3 bases of the junction left unmatched. CDR3 region: CASSLDQTGEAFF. In nucleotides, the CDR3 is TGTGCCAGCAGCTTAGATCAGACAGGGGAAGCTTTCTTT.

V and J are TRBV2 and TRBJ1-1; TRBD1 is a possible D gene (6 bases). The CDR3 is 16 amino acids. V shed 4 bases and J shed 1 base, with 16 bases lying between them. The germline V gene encodes CDR1 SNHLY and CDR2 FYNNEI. The CDR3: CASSVGRGGPNTEAFF. The CDR3 DNA sequence: TGTGCCAGCAGTGTAGGGAGAGGGGGACCGAACACTGAAGCTTTCTTT. Looking up the rest from reference TRBV2 and TRBJ1-1 gives the full variable domain: EPEVTQTPSHQVTQMGQEVILRCVPISNHLYFYWYRQILGQKVEFLVSFYNNEISEKSEIFDDQFSVERPDGSNFTLKIRSTKLEDSAMYFCASSVGRGGPNTEAFFGQGTRLTVV.

This clonotype was seen repeatedly, ten times or more. The missing conserved phenylalanine or tryptophan at the end of this CDR3 makes a read error likely. The V gene is TRBV20-1, the J gene TRBJ1-1, with D possibly being TRBD1 (5 bases). Germline loops: CDR1 DFQATT, CDR2 SNEGSKA (reference sequence). This CDR3 is built from 12 residues. V was clipped by 6 bases and J by 3 bases, with 11 bases between them. This CDR3 is CSAPRGDTEAFL. CDR3 nucleotide sequence: TGCAGTGCACCTCGGGGGGACACTGAAGCTTTCCTT.

The CDR3 nucleotides read TGTGCCAGCAGTCTGTGGGCTGAGGGACGGGGCTACACCTTC. The encoded protein is CASSLWAEGRGYTF. The J gene is TRBJ1-2, the V gene TRBV27, with D perhaps TRBD1 (5 bases). The CDR3 length is 14 residues. V was shortened by 5 bases and J by 8 bases, with 18 bases between the two germline ends. CDR1 and CDR2 (germline): MNHEY, SMNVEV (reference sequence).

V usage is TRBV3-1 and J usage is TRBJ1-1; TRBD1 agrees at 11 bases. Germline values: CDR1 LGHDT, CDR2 YNNKEL (reference sequence). CDR3 length equals 16 residues. The ends lost 1 base at V and 5 bases at J; junction bases unmatched: 6. Written as DNA, the CDR3 is TGTGCCAGCAGCCAAGGGACAGGGGGCGCGGAGACTGAAGCTTTCTTT. Translated, it gives CASSQGTGGAETEAFF.

This clonotype was detected many times. The V and J genes are TRBV7-4 and TRBJ2-5; D is undetermined. CDR1 and CDR2 (germline): SGHVT, SQSDAQ. The CDR3 sequence is 16 residues long. The ends were cut back, 2 bases at V and 0 bases at J, with 13 bases in the middle. CDR3: CASSLTPRAYQETQYF. In nucleotides, the CDR3 is TGTGCCAGCAGCTTAACCCCCCGGGCGTACCAAGAGACCCAGTACTTC.

A few counts support this clonotype. The rearrangement uses TRBV4-1 and TRBJ2-7; 9 bases match TRBD1. V shed 3 bases and J 3 bases; nucleotides not matched to a gene: 21. CDR3 length: 20 residues. Looked up from germline, CDR1 is MGHRA and CDR2 is YSYEKL. In DNA form, the CDR3 reads TGCGCCAGCAGCCACATCATGACTTCGATAACCGGGACAGGGATCTACGAGCAGTACTTC. Its translation: CASSHIMTSITGTGIYEQYF.

In its sample, this clonotype was seen many times. This chain links TRBV7-8 with TRBJ2-2, with D unresolved. In germline, CDR1 is SGHVS, CDR2 FQNEAQ. CDR3 length: 13 residues. Trimming left V 0 bases short and J 7 bases short, with 6 bases between. The CDR3 DNA reads TGTGCCAGCAGCTTAGCGTTCAGCGGGGAGCTGTTTTTT. Its translation: CASSLAFSGELFF.

The rearrangement links TRBV19 to TRBJ2-6, with 7 bases identical to TRBD1. CDR3 length: 16 amino acids. From germline, CDR1 is LNHDA and CDR2 SQIVND (reference sequence). V was pared by 5 bases and J by 4 bases, with 8 bases of the junction left unmatched. CDR3 loop: CASSDSGGSGANVLTF. The DNA of the CDR3 is TGTGCCAGTAGTGATTCAGGGGGTTCCGGGGCCAACGTCCTGACTTTC.

Many counts were recorded for this clonotype. A much larger clone lies one base from this, so it may be a read error. J is TRBJ1-1 and V is TRBV2; D remains ambiguous. The CDR3 has 15 amino acids. Germline V gene sequence: CDR1 SNHLY, CDR2 FYNNEI. CDR3 bases: TGTGCCAGCATTAAATCTCAGTTAATGAACACTGAAGCTCTCTTT. Translating gives CASIKSQLMNTEALF. Combining the CDR3 with reference TRBV2 and TRBJ1-1 gives the whole variable domain EPEVTQTPSHQVTQMGQEVILRCVPISNHLYFYWYRQILGQKVEFLVSFYNNEISEKSEIFDDQFSVERPDGSNFTLKIRSTKLEDSAMYFCASIKSQLMNTEALFGQGTRLTVV.

Points on this clonotype: A much larger clone lies one base from this, so it may be a read error. V is TRBV2 and J is TRBJ1-2; tentative D call: TRBD1 (5 bases). CDR3 length: 12 amino acids. V was clipped by 7 bases and J by 13 bases, with 19 bases between them. Germline V gene lookup returns CDR1 SNHLY and CDR2 FYNNEI. The CDR3 sequence: CASNGGQGNFTF. The CDR3 DNA sequence: TGTGCCAGCAATGGCGGGCAGGGAAACTTCACCTTC.

This clonotype was found many times. V and J are TRBV29-1 and TRBJ1-2, with D possibly matching TRBD1 (6 bases). V was clipped by 1 base and J by 2 bases, with 14 bases between them. CDR3 size: 15 residues. In germline, CDR1 is SQVTM, CDR2 ANQGSEA. This chain's CDR3 is CSVEARIDRNYGYTF. In DNA form, the CDR3 reads TGCAGCGTTGAAGCAAGGATTGACAGGAACTATGGCTACACCTTC.

This clonotype came up many times. This chain connects TRBV6-1 to TRBJ1-2; D is perhaps TRBD1 (5 bases). The germline CDR1 and CDR2 sequences are MNHNS and SASEGT. The CDR3 covers 13 residues. V was pared by 6 bases and J by 8 bases, with 16 bases between. CDR3 in DNA: TGTGCCAGCAGCCCAGGGTTCGGTTTAGGCTACACCTTC. Amino acids: CASSPGFGLGYTF.

This clonotype was counted many times. The chain joins TRBV5-1 to TRBJ2-7; D gene uncertain. The CDR3 is 14 amino acids. The ends were cut back, 0 bases at V and 7 bases at J, with 14 bases in the middle. Per germline, CDR1 SGHRS and CDR2 YFSETQ. The CDR3 nucleotides read TGCGCCAGCAGCTTGGCCAGTACGTACTGGGAGCAGTACTTC. Translating it yields CASSLASTYWEQYF.

This clonotype has a count of ten or more. The chain couples TRBV14 to TRBJ2-7; 12 nucleotides agree with TRBD2. This CDR3 has 16 amino acids. Germline trimming cut 4 bases from V and 2 bases from J; bases unmatched to any gene: 6. The germline gives CDR1 SGHDN, CDR2 FVKESK. This chain's CDR3 is CASSRRRLAGAYEQYF. CDR3 nucleotide sequence: TGTGCCAGCAGCCGGAGGCGACTAGCGGGGGCCTACGAGCAGTACTTC.

This clonotype was detected only a few times. The chain employs TRBV15 and TRBJ1-1; 8 positions agree with TRBD1. Germline CDR1 LNHNV, CDR2 YYDKDF (reference sequence). CDR3 length equals 17 residues. V trimming: 8 bases; J trimming: 3 bases; junction bases outside the gene matches: 17. The CDR3: CATLRTGMRGEDTEAFF. As DNA, the CDR3 is TGTGCCACCTTGAGGACAGGGATGAGGGGTGAGGACACTGAAGCTTTCTTT.

This clonotype was found many times. As DNA, the CDR3 is TGTGCCAGCGCCCAAGAGGATACCTCCTACGAGCAGTACTTC. It yields the protein CASAQEDTSYEQYF. The rearrangement uses TRBV6-2 or TRBV6-3 and TRBJ2-7; D remains unclear. The CDR3 is 14 residues long. V lost 8 bases and J lost 0, with 14 bases in between. Germline loops: CDR1 MNHEY, CDR2 SVGEGT.

This clonotype was detected ten times or more. The J gene is TRBJ2-7, the V gene TRBV12-3 or TRBV12-4; no firm D call. V lost 5 bases and J lost 1, with 12 bases in between. The CDR3 is 14 amino acids. The CDR3 DNA reads as TGTGCCAGCAGTAAGCGTCGAGATTCCTACGAGCAGTACTTC. It translates to CASSKRRDSYEQYF.

This clonotype was found a few times. The chain joins TRBV5-1 to TRBJ2-5; D is unresolved. Germline V lookup: CDR1 SGHRS, CDR2 YFSETQ. The CDR3 extends over 13 amino acids. The V end lost 0 bases, the J end lost 5 bases, and 8 bases lay between the germline ends. The DNA of the CDR3 is TGCGCCAGCAGCTTGGTCAGTCCCGAGACCCAGTACTTC. Translation: CASSLVSPETQYF.

This clonotype occurred many times. J is TRBJ1-1 and V is TRBV12-3 or TRBV12-4, with no clear D. This CDR3 is built from 13 residues. V was trimmed by 1 base and J by 0 bases, leaving 3 bases between them. The chain's CDR3 is CASSLGLNTEAFF. For the CDR3, the DNA is TGTGCCAGCAGTTTAGGCCTGAACACTGAAGCTTTCTTT.

This clonotype was counted ten times or more. The chain carries TRBV5-1 and TRBJ2-7; D uncertain. The germline gives CDR1 SGHRS, CDR2 YFSETQ. There are 11 residues in the CDR3. The V gene lost 10 bases and the J gene lost 0 bases, with 8 bases spanning the gap. The CDR3: CARGGSYEQYF. The CDR3 DNA sequence: TGCGCCCGCGGCGGCTCCTACGAGCAGTACTTC.

This clonotype has ten or more counts. The V and J genes are TRBV29-1 and TRBJ1-2; D not certain. The CDR3 spans 15 residues. The germline V gene has CDR1 SQVTM and CDR2 ANQGSEA. V was trimmed by 2 bases and J by 3 bases, leaving 16 bases between them. The CDR3 DNA is TGCAGCGTTGAAACAGCCTCGGCCTTGGACTATGGCTACACCTTC. It encodes CSVETASALDYGYTF. Variable domain in full (rest from reference TRBV29-1 and TRBJ1-2): SAVISQKPSRDICQRGTSLTIQCQVDSQVTMMFWYRQQPGQSLTLIATANQGSEATYESGFVIDKFPISRPNLTFSTLTVSNMSPEDSSIYLCSVETASALDYGYTFGSGTRLTVV.

This clonotype was recorded many times. This chain links TRBV7-9 with TRBJ1-5; D call uncertain. The germline V and J ends were trimmed by 5 bases and 6 bases, with 14 bases remaining between them. Per the germline V gene, CDR1 is SEHNR and CDR2 is FQNEAQ (reference sequence). CDR3 length equals 14 residues. The CDR3 is CASSPGGVIQPQHF. As DNA, the CDR3 is TGTGCCAGCAGCCCAGGCGGCGTAATTCAGCCCCAGCATTTT.

This clonotype was observed at least ten times. The chain is built from TRBV6-5 and TRBJ1-1; weak D call: TRBD1 (6 bases). CDR3 length: 13 amino acids. V was cut by 0 bases and J by 10 bases, with 12 bases left in between. The germline V gene has CDR1 MNHEY and CDR2 SVGAGI. CDR3 in amino acids: CASSYSVQGLAFF. The CDR3 bases are TGTGCCAGCAGTTACTCTGTTCAGGGGTTAGCTTTCTTT.

This chain joins TRBV5-1 and TRBJ1-2; 9 bases align to TRBD1. CDR3 length equals 14 residues. Germline CDR1 reads SGHRS; CDR2 reads YFSETQ. Unmatched junction bases numbered 8, after V lost 7 bases and J lost 4 bases. The CDR3 here is CASGPDRGIYGYTF. The CDR3 coding sequence is TGCGCCAGCGGCCCGGACAGGGGAATCTATGGCTACACCTTC.

The chain employs TRBV7-3 and TRBJ1-2, with D perhaps matching TRBD1 (5 bases). Germline loops: CDR1 SGHTA, CDR2 FQGTGA. Trimming pared 8 bases from V and 7 bases from J, leaving 20 bases between. This CDR3 is built from 14 residues. CDR3: CASGGAVGDSGYTF. In nucleotides, the CDR3 is TGTGCCAGCGGAGGGGCAGTCGGTGACTCTGGCTACACCTTC.